This is a list of T cell receptor beta chains from one sample in a study of Graves' ophthalmopathy and Graves' hyperthyroidism. TCRdb used MiXCR to reprocess the multiplex PCR reads, holding one entry per CDR3 protein. The sample records a few hundred thousand distinct CDR3 sequences, about a sixth being singletons. Source material: peripheral blood. The source is an adult man with Graves' ophthalmopathy. Both conserved end residues are part of each CDR3. The D gene is left open where the match is weak. Clone size appears in some rows only: once, few, many, or a class for an expanded clone.

many	.	TRBV28	TRBJ1-1	CASRSTGNTEAFF	TGTGCCAGCAGGAGTACAGGGAACACTGAAGCTTTCTTT
many	TRBD1	TRBV28	TRBJ2-7	CASRPTGQGTMLGYF	TGTGCCAGCAGGCCAACGGGACAGGGAACAATGTTGGGATACTTC
.	.	TRBV6-1	TRBJ2-7	CASSEVEGTNYEQYF	TGTGCCAGCAGTGAAGTGGAGGGAACCAACTACGAGCAGTACTTC
many	.	TRBV29-1	TRBJ1-1	CSVEANGQLNTEAFF	TGCAGCGTTGAAGCCAACGGACAGTTGAACACTGAAGCTTTCTTT
.	.	TRBV4-1	TRBJ2-7	CASSQVWALALDEQYF	TGCGCCAGCAGCCAAGTGTGGGCTTTAGCTCTAGACGAGCAGTACTTC
many	.	TRBV24-1	TRBJ1-1	CATRATGTGNTEAFF	TGTGCCACCAGGGCAACCGGGACGGGGAACACTGAAGCTTTCTTT
many	TRBD1	TRBV27	TRBJ1-2	CASSSTGARSLYGYTF	TGTGCCAGCAGTTCGACAGGGGCCCGATCGTTATATGGCTACACCTTC
many	.	TRBV20-1	TRBJ2-7	CSAGALQHEQYF	TGCAGTGCTGGGGCCCTACAGCACGAGCAGTACTTC
few	TRBD1	TRBV10-3	TRBJ1-1	CAIRWGTANTEAFF	TGTGCCATCAGGTGGGGGACAGCGAACACTGAAGCTTTCTTT
many	.	TRBV29-1	TRBJ1-3	CSVGASGNTIYF	TGCAGCGTTGGAGCTTCTGGAAACACCATATATTTT
many	.	TRBV6-6	TRBJ1-5	CASSTLIQPQHF	TGTGCCAGCAGTACATTGATTCAGCCCCAGCATTTT
.	TRBD2	TRBV5-1	TRBJ2-7	CASSLGGGQSYEQYF	TGCGCCAGCAGCTTAGGCGGGGGGCAATCCTACGAGCAGTACTTC
.	.	TRBV7-2	TRBJ1-3	CASRMTGSGNTIYF	TGTGCCAGCAGGATGACGGGCTCTGGAAACACCATATATTTT
many	.	TRBV19	TRBJ1-5	CASTSWGTGVKPQHF	TGTGCCAGTACCTCGTGGGGGACGGGGGTTAAGCCCCAGCATTTT
.	TRBD2	TRBV7-9	TRBJ2-2	CASSLGLVGGELFF	TGTGCCAGCAGCTTGGGACTAGTTGGCGGGGAGCTGTTTTTT
many	TRBD2	TRBV30	TRBJ2-7	CAWSVFNYGLAATYEQYF	TGTGCCTGGAGTGTCTTTAACTACGGACTAGCGGCCACCTACGAGCAGTACTTC
many	.	TRBV6-2/TRBV6-3	TRBJ2-5	CASSYNRARTEETQYF	TGTGCCAGCAGTTACAATCGGGCCAGAACCGAAGAGACCCAGTACTTC
many	.	TRBV29-1	TRBJ1-1	CSGSQGGAFF	TGCAGCGGCTCACAGGGTGGAGCTTTCTTT
many	.	TRBV3-1	TRBJ2-4	CASSQEVGKNIQYF	TGTGCCAGCAGCCAAGAAGTCGGCAAAAACATTCAGTACTTC
many	.	TRBV7-2	TRBJ2-5	CASSLAGRVGTQYF	TGTGCCAGCAGCTTAGCGGGCAGGGTTGGGACCCAGTACTTC
many	.	TRBV7-6	TRBJ1-6	CASSSAVGSPLHF	TGTGCCAGCAGCTCTGCTGTCGGTTCACCCCTCCACTTT
many	.	TRBV6-5	TRBJ1-2	CASISGDGYTF	TGTGCCAGCATATCAGGCGATGGCTACACCTTC
many	.	TRBV6-1	TRBJ1-6	CASSPTTSPLHF	TGTGCCAGCAGCCCTACGACTTCACCCCTCCACTTT
.	.	TRBV12-5	TRBJ2-2	CASGLTFLDRKDTGELFF	TGTGCTAGTGGTTTGACGTTCCTCGACAGGAAGGACACCGGGGAGCTGTTTTTT
many	.	TRBV20-1	TRBJ1-2	CSARWGNYGYTF	TGCAGTGCTAGGTGGGGGAACTATGGCTACACCTTC
many	.	TRBV20-1	TRBJ1-2	CSARDGGKGRGYGYTF	TGCAGTGCTAGAGACGGGGGGAAGGGGCGAGGCTATGGCTACACCTTC
.	TRBD1	TRBV28	TRBJ1-1	CASKTGTGGDEAFF	TGTGCCAGCAAAACCGGGACAGGGGGTGATGAAGCTTTCTTT
many	.	TRBV6-1	TRBJ1-1	CASTRGLGTEAFF	TGTGCCAGCACGAGGGGCCTGGGCACTGAAGCTTTCTTT
many	.	TRBV6-1	TRBJ1-1	CASSGTRLTNTEAFF	TGTGCCAGCAGTGGGACCAGGCTAACCAACACTGAAGCTTTCTTT
once	.	TRBV28	TRBJ2-7	CASSFFRETDEQYF	TGTGCCAGCAGTTTCTTCAGGGAGACTGACGAGCAGTACTTC
many	TRBD2	TRBV24-1	TRBJ2-5	CATSDRRTSLETQYF	TGTGCCACCAGTGACCGAAGGACTAGTTTAGAGACCCAGTACTTC
many	TRBD1	TRBV29-1	TRBJ1-1	CSVESGGAATEAFF	TGCAGCGTTGAGTCAGGGGGAGCAGCCACTGAAGCTTTCTTT